The 14 T cell receptor beta chains below were found in one sample sequenced in a study of blood T cell repertoires in COVID-19. Assay used: immunoSEQ multiplex PCR; TCRdb lists only in-frame clones, some missing. The sample comprises some 410,000 clones, approximately 90% of which are singletons, and 0.95% to 1% rests with the top ten. The sample taken for sequencing was PBMCs or T cells enriched from blood (not recorded which). The receptors were sampled from a woman in her twenties or thirties with acute COVID-19.

This chain links TRBV7-8 with TRBJ1-2, with 8 bases fitting TRBD1. The length of the CDR3 is 14 residues. Per the germline V gene, CDR1 is SGHVS and CDR2 is FQNEAQ. V trimming: 5 bases; J trimming: 4 bases; junction bases outside the gene matches: 6. The CDR3 DNA reads as TGTGCCAGCAGCCCCCCCGACAGGGGCTATGGCTACACCTTC. Translating gives CASSPPDRGYGYTF.

The rearrangement links TRBV3-1 (or the pseudogene TRBV3-2) to TRBJ1-1; D may be TRBD1 (5 bases). CDR3 length equals 15 residues. Trimming took 0 bases from V and 7 from J, leaving 15 bases between them. In germline, CDR1 is LGHDT, CDR2 YNNKEL (reference sequence). The CDR3 DNA follows: TGTGCCAGCAGCCAAGATCGACAGTCTAAGGGTGAAGCTTTCTTT. Encoded protein: CASSQDRQSKGEAFF.

The J gene is TRBJ1-2, the V gene TRBV7-9; D gene uncertain. V lost 5 bases and J 4 bases, leaving 11 bases between the germline ends. Germline CDR1 and CDR2: SEHNR and FQNEAQ (reference sequence). The CDR3 is 13 residues long. The CDR3 here is CASSPREGYGYTF. CDR3 nucleotide sequence: TGTGCCAGCAGCCCTCGGGAGGGCTATGGCTACACCTTC.

V is TRBV2 and J is TRBJ1-2, with 9 positions matching TRBD1. The germline V gene has CDR1 SNHLY and CDR2 FYNNEI. Trimming at V came to 6 bases and at J to 5 bases, leaving 10 bases not matched to a gene. CDR3 length: 15 residues. In DNA form, the CDR3 reads TGTGCCAGCAGATTCCGGGACAGGGAGGGTTATGGCTACACCTTC. Its translation is CASRFRDREGYGYTF.

V and J are TRBV27 and TRBJ1-2; possibly TRBD1 for D (6 bases). Trimming stripped 5 bases from V and 7 bases from J, with 14 bases between. Germline V CDR1 and CDR2: MNHEY, SMNVEV (reference sequence). The CDR3 totals 13 residues. The DNA for the CDR3 is TGTGCCAGCAGTCTGGGACAATCAGGTGGCTACACCTTC. Its protein is CASSLGQSGGYTF.

V and J are TRBV2 and TRBJ2-5; TRBD2 agrees at 7 bases. Germline V CDR1 and CDR2: SNHLY, FYNNEI. CDR3 length: 13 amino acids. V trimming: 6 bases; J trimming: 5 bases; junction bases outside the gene matches: 6. For the CDR3, the DNA is TGTGCCAGCAGCTACGGGGGGTCGGAGACCCAGTACTTC. It specifies CASSYGGSETQYF.

The chain carries TRBV6-1 and TRBJ2-7; weak D call: TRBD1 (6 bases). The CDR3 loop spans 16 amino acids. Per germline, CDR1 MNHNS and CDR2 SASEGT. V was trimmed by 2 bases and J by 1 base, leaving 15 bases between them. The CDR3 DNA sequence: TGTGCCAGCAGTGAAATGGCACCGCAGGGGTCCTACGAGCAGTACTTC. Translated, it gives CASSEMAPQGSYEQYF.

The chain has TRBV6-5 and TRBJ2-3; TRBD1 matches at 7 bases. Germline values: CDR1 MNHEY, CDR2 SVGAGI. The length of the CDR3 is 15 residues. Trimming at V came to 2 bases and at J to 8 bases, leaving 10 bases not matched to a gene. The CDR3 DNA sequence: TGTGCCAGCAGTTACAACCGGGACAGTTGGGGTACGCAGTATTTT. Protein product: CASSYNRDSWGTQYF.

The chain combines TRBV7-2 with TRBJ2-7; possible D gene TRBD1, 6 bases. CDR1 and CDR2 from the germline V gene are SGHTA and FQGNSA. This CDR3 contains 16 residues. V lost 3 bases to trimming and J lost 5 bases, with 20 bases between them. The CDR3 DNA reads as TGTGCCAGCAGCTTCCTCCTGAGGACAGATTACCACGAGCAGTACTTC. Translation: CASSFLLRTDYHEQYF.

The J gene is TRBJ2-2, the V gene TRBV12-3 or TRBV12-4; possible D gene TRBD2, 6 bases. The CDR3 length is 13 residues. Trimming removed 6 bases from V and 3 bases from J, with 8 bases in between. CDR3 sequence (DNA): TGTGCCAGCAGCGGGGGAGACACCGGGGAGCTGTTTTTT. Its translation: CASSGGDTGELFF.

The V call is TRBV2, the J call TRBJ2-3; 11 nucleotides agree with TRBD2. J lost 1 base, V lost 7 bases, and 4 bases had no gene match. Germline V CDR1 and CDR2: SNHLY, FYNNEI. CDR3 length: 15 residues. CDR3 amino acids: CASKELAGGTDTQYF. DNA of the CDR3: TGTGCCAGCAAGGAACTAGCGGGGGGCACAGATACGCAGTATTTT.

V gene TRBV28 combines with J gene TRBJ1-1; D is possibly TRBD1 (5 bases). V dropped 5 bases and J dropped 5 bases, with 18 bases sitting between them. This CDR3 is built from 15 residues. Germline assignment: CDR1 MDHEN and CDR2 SYDVKM. The CDR3 is CASSPTSPGHTEAFF. In DNA form, the CDR3 reads TGTGCCAGCAGTCCGACTAGTCCAGGACATACTGAAGCTTTCTTT.

V usage is TRBV5-5 and J usage is TRBJ1-1, with D tentatively TRBD1 (5 bases). Trimming cost V 0 bases and J 6 bases, with 18 bases left between them. This CDR3 has 16 residues. Germline lookup yields CDR1 SGHKS and CDR2 YYEKEE (reference sequence). The CDR3 coding sequence is TGTGCCAGCAGCTTGGTCCACGAACAGGCGTACCCTGAAGCTTTCTTT. Protein sequence: CASSLVHEQAYPEAFF.

The chain links TRBV10-1 to TRBJ1-4, with D hard to call. With 3 bases removed from V and 3 bases from J, the gap between germline ends came to 8 bases. The germline gives CDR1 WNHNN, CDR2 SYGVQD (reference sequence). This CDR3 comprises 14 residues. The CDR3 spells CASSDPDSNEKLFF. DNA for the CDR3: TGCGCCAGCAGTGATCCAGACTCTAATGAAAAACTGTTTTTT.